This passage covers 14 T cell receptor beta chains from one sample sequenced in a study of HIV-infected children after antiretroviral therapy interruption. The treatment here: PENTA 11 planned treatment interruption arm or continuous ART arm. The TCR library was built from RNA with a 3' RACE protocol and unique molecular identifiers. One entry per CDR3 protein, called by TCRdb with MiXCR from the 3' RACE reads. The data contain more than 75,000 distinct CDR3 sequences, 5.5% to 8.5% of them singletons. The sequences come from CD45RA+ CD4+ T cells from PBMCs, pooled from several time points, collected from a donor given antiretroviral therapy, either interrupted or continuous. Subset indicated: naive CD4+ CD45RA+ CD45RO- T cells. The receptors shown here come from a pool of human donors with HIV.

A few counts support this clonotype. The V and J genes are TRBV24-1 and TRBJ2-1; 7 bases line up with TRBD1. The CDR3 contains 16 residues. Germline CDR1 and CDR2: KGHDR and SFDVKD. With V trimmed by 2 bases and J by 8 bases, 11 bases remained unmatched. In DNA, the CDR3 is TGTGCCACCAGTGATTCCAACAGGGGCGCCCGGGATGAGCAGTTCTTC. This gives the protein CATSDSNRGARDEQFF.

In its sample, this clonotype was seen many times. The CDR3 DNA follows: TGTGCCAGCAGCTTCGGGCTGGGTCCCCGGGATCAGCCCCAGCATTTT. Translating gives CASSFGLGPRDQPQHF. This chain uses TRBV5-8 with TRBJ1-5; D not resolved. V was clipped by 2 bases and J by 5 bases, with 17 bases between them. This CDR3 contains 16 residues. The germline V gene encodes CDR1 SGHTS and CDR2 YDEGEE.

At least ten counts were recorded for this clonotype. The CDR3 coding sequence is TGTGCCTGGAGTGGCGCGAAGGGAAGCTCCTACGAGCAGTACTTC. It yields the protein CAWSGAKGSSYEQYF. This chain joins TRBV30 and TRBJ2-7, with D hard to call. The CDR3 is made up of 15 amino acids. V lost 1 base and J 0 bases, leaving 13 bases between the germline ends. CDR1 is GTSNPN and CDR2 is SVGIG in the germline V gene (reference sequence).

This clonotype was seen at least ten times. The rearrangement uses TRBV20-1 and TRBJ2-1; D is ambiguous. CDR1 DFQATT and CDR2 SNEGSKA come from the germline V gene (reference sequence). Trimming removed 1 base at V and 7 bases at J, with 5 bases between. The CDR3 spans 11 residues. The CDR3: CSARGRNEQFF. Here the CDR3 DNA reads TGCAGTGCTAGAGGCCGGAATGAGCAGTTCTTC.

This chain uses TRBV6-1 with TRBJ1-2; D possibly corresponds to TRBD1 (6 bases). CDR3 length: 14 residues. Per germline, CDR1 MNHNS and CDR2 SASEGT. V was pared by 0 bases and J by 8 bases, with 13 bases between. CDR3: CASSEADSPFGYTF. The CDR3 nucleotides read TGTGCCAGCAGTGAAGCGGACAGTCCCTTCGGCTACACCTTC.

In its sample, this clonotype was seen a few times. The gene calls are TRBV5-6 and TRBJ2-5; D is perhaps TRBD1 or TRBD2 (5 bases each). Per the germline V gene, CDR1 is SGHDT and CDR2 is YYEEEE. CDR3 size: 14 residues. V lost 4 bases and J lost 3, with 13 bases in between. For the CDR3, the DNA is TGTGCCAGCAGCCCCACTGGGACGGAAGAGACCCAGTACTTC. Protein sequence: CASSPTGTEETQYF. The entire variable domain, with the rest obtained from reference TRBV5-6 and TRBJ2-5, is as follows: DAGVTQSPTHLIKTRGQQVTLRCSPKSGHDTVSWYQQALGQGPQFIFQYYEEEERQRGNFPDRFSGHQFPNYSSELNVNALLLGDSALYLCASSPTGTEETQYFGPGTRLLVL.

This chain connects TRBV3-1 to TRBJ1-6, with D perhaps matching TRBD1 (5 bases). Trimming took 0 bases from V and 4 from J, leaving 13 bases between them. Germline CDR1 and CDR2: LGHDT and YNNKEL (reference sequence). This CDR3 is 17 amino acids long. In nucleotides, the CDR3 is TGTGCCAGCAGCCAAGATCCAGGGAGAGGTTATAATTCACCCCTCCACTTT. Residues: CASSQDPGRGYNSPLHF.

This clonotype came up many times. The V call is TRBV19, the J call TRBJ2-7, with D tentatively TRBD1 or TRBD2 (5 bases each). V lost 6 bases, J lost 0 bases, and 9 bases lay in between. Germline CDR1 is LNHDA and CDR2 is SQIVND (reference sequence). This CDR3 has 13 residues. CDR3 nucleotides: TGTGCCAGTAGAGGGACGGTCTCCTACGAGCAGTACTTC. Translation: CASRGTVSYEQYF.

The J gene is TRBJ2-1, the V gene TRBV7-9, with 13 bases matching TRBD2. After removal of 6 bases from V and 6 bases from J, the junction contained 5 bases not matched to a gene. Germline lookup yields CDR1 SEHNR and CDR2 FQNEAQ (reference sequence). This CDR3 has 15 amino acids. CDR3 DNA: TGTGCCAGCAGTTCGGGGACTAGCGGGGCCAATGAGCAGTTCTTC. It codes for CASSSGTSGANEQFF.

This clonotype has more than one count but fewer than ten. This rearrangement joins TRBV5-4 to TRBJ1-1; D is undetermined. The CDR3 loop spans 12 amino acids. Between the trimmed V and J ends, which lost 2 bases and 4 bases, there was a span of 6 bases. Germline V gives CDR1 SGHNT, CDR2 YYREEE (reference sequence). In DNA, the CDR3 is TGTGCCAGCAGCTTTTGGGCCACTGAAGCTTTCTTT. Translated: CASSFWATEAFF.

This clonotype was detected many times. This chain connects TRBV5-4 to TRBJ1-1; D is perhaps TRBD1 (6 bases). From germline, CDR1 is SGHNT and CDR2 YYREEE (reference sequence). The CDR3 loop spans 14 amino acids. The ends were cut back, 3 bases at V and 0 bases at J, with 9 bases in the middle. The CDR3 reads CASSWDIMNTEAFF. CDR3 nucleotide sequence: TGTGCCAGCAGCTGGGACATCATGAACACTGAAGCTTTCTTT.

This clonotype was recorded at least ten times. The rearrangement links TRBV15 to TRBJ2-7; D might be TRBD1 (6 bases). CDR1 and CDR2 from the germline V gene are LNHNV and YYDKDF (reference sequence). Trimming removed 0 bases from V and 5 bases from J, with 14 bases in between. The CDR3 extends over 15 amino acids. CDR3 amino acids: CATSREATGMDEQYF. The CDR3 region has the DNA TGTGCCACCAGCAGAGAGGCGACAGGAATGGACGAGCAGTACTTC.

This clonotype occurred many times. The chain uses TRBV20-1 and TRBJ1-2; maybe TRBD1 (5 bases). This CDR3 contains 13 residues. Germline CDR1 and CDR2: DFQATT and SNEGSKA (reference sequence). With 3 bases removed from V and 8 bases from J, the gap between germline ends came to 16 bases. CDR3 sequence reads: CSASPTGWGGYTF. CDR3 sequence (DNA): TGCAGTGCTAGCCCAACAGGTTGGGGAGGCTACACCTTC.

This clonotype was seen at least ten times. V gene TRBV6-5 combines with J gene TRBJ1-1, with TRBD1 matching over 10 bases. Germline V gives CDR1 MNHEY, CDR2 SVGAGI. Germline trimming cut 5 bases from V and 3 bases from J; bases unmatched to any gene: 6. The CDR3 spans 15 residues. The CDR3 DNA sequence: TGTGCCAGCAGTCCACTCGGGACAGGGGACACTGAAGCTTTCTTT. It translates to CASSPLGTGDTEAFF.